This TCR beta chain was sequenced in a study of PD-1 blockade in mismatch repair-deficient tumors. Study-wide results and limits: After pembrolizumab, tumor-resident clones rose rapidly, then generally contracted before radiologic responses.

About this clone itself: Its antigen is still unknown.

The data were produced by immunoSEQ multiplex PCR, yet TCRdb's version contains in-frame clones alone and is incomplete. The sample holds some 120,000 clones; roughly 90% are singletons and the top ten take approximately 12%. This CDR3 is built from 13 residues. The germline CDR1 and CDR2 sequences are MNHEY and SMNVEV (reference sequence). J gave up 6 bases and V 8 bases, and 6 bases lay outside the gene matches. This rearrangement joins TRBV27 to TRBJ1-2; TRBD1 agrees at 10 bases. This receptor was taken from an adult with mismatch repair-deficient cancer. This specimen consisted of peripheral blood, obtained just under 74 weeks after starting pembrolizumab. This CDR3 is CASGRTGGNGYTF. CDR3 sequence (DNA): TGTGCCAGCGGACGGACAGGGGGGAATGGCTACACCTTC.